Listed here are 5 T cell receptor beta chains from one sample, sequenced in a study of shared clonotypes between healthy human individuals. Clones were read by immunoSEQ multiplex PCR, and TCRdb kept only the in-frame ones, dropping some. The sample consists of over a million clones, approximately 96% of them appearing once. Sequencing used naive CD4+ T cells sorted from blood. Subset denoted: CD45RA+ positively selected. The receptors here all came from a man in his thirties or forties in good health.

This sequence joins TRBV19 and TRBJ2-1, with D possibly being TRBD2 (6 bases). CDR3 length equals 13 residues. Looked up from germline, CDR1 is LNHDA and CDR2 is SQIVND (reference sequence). Trimming removed 6 bases from V and 7 bases from J, with 13 bases in between. Here the CDR3 reads CASSWGVENEQFF. CDR3 nucleotide sequence: TGTGCCAGTAGCTGGGGGGTGGAAAATGAGCAGTTCTTC.

The chain recombines TRBV28 with TRBJ1-2; 7 bases map to TRBD1. Germline V CDR1 and CDR2: MDHEN, SYDVKM. The CDR3 consists of 15 residues. J gave up 1 base and V 4 bases, and 6 bases lay outside the gene matches. The CDR3 region is CASSSPGQLNYGYTF. In DNA form, the CDR3 reads TGTGCCAGCAGTTCACCGGGACAGCTTAACTATGGCTACACCTTC.

The chain recombines TRBV19 with TRBJ1-2; 7 bases are a match to TRBD1. Per germline, CDR1 LNHDA and CDR2 SQIVND (reference sequence). The junction had 7 bases not matched to a gene; V was cut back by 6 bases and J by 3 bases. This CDR3 has 14 amino acids. This CDR3 is CASRLQGTDYGYTF. Written as DNA, the CDR3 is TGTGCCAGTAGGTTACAGGGGACCGACTATGGCTACACCTTC.

The chain is built from TRBV5-1 and TRBJ2-3; 7 bases align to TRBD1. Germline trimming cut 4 bases from V and 3 bases from J; bases unmatched to any gene: 5. The germline V gene has CDR1 SGHRS and CDR2 YFSETQ. This CDR3 region has 14 residues. CDR3 sequence (DNA): TGCGCCAGCAGCAAACGACAGGGAACAGATACGCAGTATTTT. The encoded protein is CASSKRQGTDTQYF.

This clone was counted a few times. The sample has other DNA sequences that encode this CDR3 too. The CDR3 here is CASSVTGDYNEQFF. CDR3 bases: TGTGCCAGCAGTGTAACAGGGGATTACAATGAGCAGTTCTTC. The chain combines TRBV9 with TRBJ2-1; TRBD1 agrees at 7 bases. V lost 5 bases, J lost 4 bases, and 6 bases stayed unmatched. CDR3 length equals 14 residues. Germline lookup yields CDR1 SGDLS and CDR2 YYNGEE.